One T cell receptor (beta chain) is described in this entry. In the study's own analysis: Using reference gene primer amplification, nucleated cell counts were estimated. The protocol was immunoSEQ multiplex PCR, while the TCRdb copy is restricted to in-frame clones and leaves out a portion. V and J calls and clone size are given by that table; D and trimming were obtained from the DNA. The sample lists 120,000 to 150,000 clones; around nine tenths were seen once. The entry originates in a study of blood T cell repertoires in COVID-19. CDR3 length: 11 residues. Germline lookup yields CDR1 DFQATT and CDR2 SNEGSKA (reference sequence). Trimming cost V 7 bases and J 3 bases, with 10 bases left between them.

The sequenced material came from peripheral blood. This TCR was recovered from a human donor in a cohort sampled during active COVID-19. The chain carries TRBV20-1 and TRBJ2-7, with D possibly TRBD1 on 5 matching bases. DNA of the CDR3: TGCAGTGTGCGCAGGGACTACGAGCAGTACTTC. Translated, it gives CSVRRDYEQYF.